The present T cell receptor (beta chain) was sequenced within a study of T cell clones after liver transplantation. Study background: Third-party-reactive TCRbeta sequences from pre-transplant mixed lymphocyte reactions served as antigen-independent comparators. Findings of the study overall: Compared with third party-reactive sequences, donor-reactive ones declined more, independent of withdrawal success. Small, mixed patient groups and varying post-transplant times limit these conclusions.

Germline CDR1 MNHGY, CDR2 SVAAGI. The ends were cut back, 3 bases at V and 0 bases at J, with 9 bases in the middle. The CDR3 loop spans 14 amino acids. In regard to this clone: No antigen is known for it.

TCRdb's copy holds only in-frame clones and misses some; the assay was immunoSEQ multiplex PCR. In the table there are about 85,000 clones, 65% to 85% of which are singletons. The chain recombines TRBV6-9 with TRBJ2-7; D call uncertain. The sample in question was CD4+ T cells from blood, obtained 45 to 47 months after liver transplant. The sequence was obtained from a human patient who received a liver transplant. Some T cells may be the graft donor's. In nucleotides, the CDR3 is TGTGCCAGCAGTTACAGACCTGACTCCTACGAGCAGTACTTC. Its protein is CASSYRPDSYEQYF.